The clone carrying this T cell receptor (beta chain) was seen a few times. This sample was included in a study of technical replicates of blood from a few donors. Here immunoSEQ multiplex PCR was the method, and the copy in TCRdb shows in-frame clones only, minus some. The data hold about 71,000 clones, with 85% to 90% observed a single time. This TCR came from a human donor in good health. Some clones in this sample may be carry-over from other donors' samples. Specimen: PBMCs.

The CDR3 DNA is TGCGCCAGCAGCCAAGATCATAGCAATCAGCCCCAGCATTTT. It translates to CASSQDHSNQPQHF. The chain couples TRBV4-1 to TRBJ1-5; D ambiguous. The V gene lost 0 bases and the J gene lost 0 bases, with 3 bases spanning the gap. CDR1 MGHRA and CDR2 YSYEKL come from the germline V gene. This CDR3 contains 14 residues.